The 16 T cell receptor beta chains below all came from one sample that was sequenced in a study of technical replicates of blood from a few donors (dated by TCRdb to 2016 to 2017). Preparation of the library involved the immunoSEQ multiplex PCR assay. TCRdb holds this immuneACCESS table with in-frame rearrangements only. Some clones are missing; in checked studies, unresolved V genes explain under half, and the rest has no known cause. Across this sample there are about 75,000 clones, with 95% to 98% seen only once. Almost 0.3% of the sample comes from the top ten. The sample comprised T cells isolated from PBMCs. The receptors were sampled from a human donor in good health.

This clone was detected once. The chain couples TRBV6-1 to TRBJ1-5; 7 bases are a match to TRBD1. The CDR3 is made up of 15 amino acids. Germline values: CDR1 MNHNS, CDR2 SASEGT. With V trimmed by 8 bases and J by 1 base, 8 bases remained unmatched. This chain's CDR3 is CASSRGWGSNQPQHF. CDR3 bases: TGTGCCAGCTCCAGGGGGTGGGGAAGCAATCAGCCCCAGCATTTT.

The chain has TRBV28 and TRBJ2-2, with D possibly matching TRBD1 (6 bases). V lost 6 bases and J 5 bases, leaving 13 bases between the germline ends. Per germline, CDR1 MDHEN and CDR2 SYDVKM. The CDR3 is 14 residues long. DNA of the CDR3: TGTGCCAGCAGACGAACAGGGAGTACCGGGGAGCTGTTTTTT. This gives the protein CASRRTGSTGELFF.

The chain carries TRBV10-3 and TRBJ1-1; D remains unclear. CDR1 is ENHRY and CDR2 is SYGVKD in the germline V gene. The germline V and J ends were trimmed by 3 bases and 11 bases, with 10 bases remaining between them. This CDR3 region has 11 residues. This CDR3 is CAISDSLGAFF. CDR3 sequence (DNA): TGTGCCATCAGTGACTCATTGGGCGCTTTCTTT.

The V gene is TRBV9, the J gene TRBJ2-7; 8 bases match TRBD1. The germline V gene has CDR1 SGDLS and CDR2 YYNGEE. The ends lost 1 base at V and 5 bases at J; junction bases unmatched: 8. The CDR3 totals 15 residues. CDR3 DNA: TGTGCCAGCAGCGTATCTTCAGGGGGCGGGGACGAGCAGTACTTC. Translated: CASSVSSGGGDEQYF.

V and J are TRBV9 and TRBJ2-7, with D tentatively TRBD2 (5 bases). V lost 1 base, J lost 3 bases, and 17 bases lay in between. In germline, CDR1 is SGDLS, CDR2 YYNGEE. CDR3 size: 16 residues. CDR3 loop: CASSVRPEGGNYEQYF. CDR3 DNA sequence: TGTGCCAGCAGCGTAAGGCCCGAGGGCGGCAACTACGAGCAGTACTTC.

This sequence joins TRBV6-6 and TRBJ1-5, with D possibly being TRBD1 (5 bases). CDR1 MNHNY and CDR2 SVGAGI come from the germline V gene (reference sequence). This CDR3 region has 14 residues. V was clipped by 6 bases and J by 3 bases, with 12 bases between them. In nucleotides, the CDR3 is TGTGCCAGCAGGAGGAGGGACCTCAATCAGCCCCAGCATTTT. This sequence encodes CASRRRDLNQPQHF.

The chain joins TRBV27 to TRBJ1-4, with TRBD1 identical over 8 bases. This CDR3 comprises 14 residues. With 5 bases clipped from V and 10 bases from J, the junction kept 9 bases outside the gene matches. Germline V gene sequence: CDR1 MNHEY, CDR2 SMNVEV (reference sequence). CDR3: CASSTGQGIPKLFF. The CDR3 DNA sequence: TGTGCCAGCAGTACCGGACAGGGTATTCCAAAACTGTTTTTT.

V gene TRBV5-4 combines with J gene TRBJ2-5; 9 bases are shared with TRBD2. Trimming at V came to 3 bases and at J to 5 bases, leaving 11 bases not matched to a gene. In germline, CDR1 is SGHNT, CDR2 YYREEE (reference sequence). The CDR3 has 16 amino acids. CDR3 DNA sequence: TGTGCCAGCAGCTGGGAACTAGCGGGCCCTCGGGAGACCCAGTACTTC. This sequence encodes CASSWELAGPRETQYF.

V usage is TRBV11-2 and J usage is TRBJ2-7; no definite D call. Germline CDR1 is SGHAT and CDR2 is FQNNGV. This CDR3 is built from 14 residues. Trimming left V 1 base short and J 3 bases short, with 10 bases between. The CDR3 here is CASSLVGQNYEQYF. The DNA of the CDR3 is TGTGCCAGCAGCTTAGTGGGCCAGAACTACGAGCAGTACTTC. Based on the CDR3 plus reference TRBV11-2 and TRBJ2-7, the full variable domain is EAGVAQSPRYKIIEKRQSVAFWCNPISGHATLYWYQQILGQGPKLLIQFQNNGVVDDSQLPKDRFSAERLKGVDSTLKIQPAKLEDSAVYLCASSLVGQNYEQYFGPGTRLTVT.

CDR3 coding DNA: TGTGCCAGCAGCTTAATTAGGGAGAGACACGAGCAGTACTTC. Its translation: CASSLIRERHEQYF. The V and J genes are TRBV7-2 and TRBJ2-7; D perhaps matches TRBD2 (5 bases). Germline CDR1 is SGHTA and CDR2 is FQGNSA. CDR3 length equals 14 residues. V lost 2 bases and J lost 5, with 13 bases in between.

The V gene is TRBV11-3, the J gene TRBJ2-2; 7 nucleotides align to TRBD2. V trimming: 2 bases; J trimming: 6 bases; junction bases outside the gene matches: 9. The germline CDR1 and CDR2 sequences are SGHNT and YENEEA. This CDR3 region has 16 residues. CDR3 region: CASSLFLLAGAGELFF. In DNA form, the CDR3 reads TGTGCCAGCAGCTTATTCCTATTGGCGGGAGCCGGGGAGCTGTTTTTT.

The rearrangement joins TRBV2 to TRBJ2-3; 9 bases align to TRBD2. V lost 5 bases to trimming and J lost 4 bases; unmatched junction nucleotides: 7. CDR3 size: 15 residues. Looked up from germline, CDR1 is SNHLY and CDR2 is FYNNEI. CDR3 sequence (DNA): TGTGCCAGCAGTCCTAGACTAGCGGACCCAGATACGCAGTATTTT. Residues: CASSPRLADPDTQYF. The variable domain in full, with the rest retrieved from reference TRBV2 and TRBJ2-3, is EPEVTQTPSHQVTQMGQEVILRCVPISNHLYFYWYRQILGQKVEFLVSFYNNEISEKSEIFDDQFSVERPDGSNFTLKIRSTKLEDSAMYFCASSPRLADPDTQYFGPGTRLTVL.

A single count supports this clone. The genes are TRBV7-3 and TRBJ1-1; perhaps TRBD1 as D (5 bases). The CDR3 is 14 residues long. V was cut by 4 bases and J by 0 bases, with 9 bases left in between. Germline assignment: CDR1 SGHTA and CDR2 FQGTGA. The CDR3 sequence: CASSSTDLNTEAFF. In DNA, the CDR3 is TGTGCCAGCAGCTCGACAGACTTGAACACTGAAGCTTTCTTT.

CDR3 in DNA: TGTGCCAGCAGCCTGTGGACTAGTCGAGGCAATGAGCAGTTCTTC. It yields the protein CASSLWTSRGNEQFF. The J gene is TRBJ2-1, the V gene TRBV11-2; 7 nucleotides line up with TRBD2. V dropped 5 bases and J dropped 6; count of bases not matched to a gene: 10. Germline V CDR1 and CDR2: SGHAT, FQNNGV. The CDR3 contains 15 residues.

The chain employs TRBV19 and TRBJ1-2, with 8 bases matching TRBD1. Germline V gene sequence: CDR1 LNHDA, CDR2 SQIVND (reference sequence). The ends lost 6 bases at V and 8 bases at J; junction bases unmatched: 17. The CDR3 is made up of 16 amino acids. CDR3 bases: TGTGCCAGTAGAAACTCAGGGGGCCCCGTGGGAGGAGGCTACACCTTC. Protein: CASRNSGGPVGGGYTF.

CDR3 residues: CASSVPGTGGETQYF. The CDR3 DNA follows: TGTGCCAGCAGTGTGCCCGGGACAGGGGGCGAGACCCAGTACTTC. This chain connects TRBV28 to TRBJ2-5, with 12 nucleotides matching TRBD1. Trimming cost V 5 bases and J 5 bases; bases outside gene matches: 6. CDR1 MDHEN and CDR2 SYDVKM come from the germline V gene. The CDR3 contains 15 residues.